These 32 T cell receptor beta chains came from one sample sequenced in a study of spatial heterogeneity in lung cancer. Each CDR3 protein is one row after TCRdb ran MiXCR on the 5' RACE reads. The top ten clones hold roughly 25% of a sample with under 2,500 distinct CDR3 sequences, roughly 23% of them seen once. Sample time point: sample taken at primary tumor resection. The sample consisted of normal lung tissue next to the tumor, taken at surgery. These receptor sequences come from a male donor with early-stage non-small cell lung cancer.

The V and J genes are TRBV27 and TRBJ2-1; D not certain. V lost 3 bases and J lost 2, with 11 bases in between. This CDR3 contains 15 residues. Germline-derived CDR1 and CDR2 are MNHEY and SMNVEV (reference sequence). CDR3 nucleotide sequence: TGTGCCAGCAGTTTGTTCGCTGCGGCCTACAATGAGCAGTTCTTC. Amino acid sequence: CASSLFAAAYNEQFF.

The rearrangement uses TRBV19 and TRBJ2-5; 11 nucleotides agree with TRBD1. Looked up from germline, CDR1 is LNHDA and CDR2 is SQIVND (reference sequence). The CDR3 spans 15 residues. Losses at the gene ends were 5 bases for V and 4 bases for J; bases not matched to a gene: 6. The CDR3 DNA is TGTGCCAGTAGTTCAGGACAGGGGGCTCGAGAGACCCAGTACTTC. This translates into CASSSGQGARETQYF.

The rearrangement links TRBV7-2 to TRBJ1-5; D is ambiguous. CDR1 and CDR2 from the germline V gene are SGHTA and FQGNSA. The CDR3 covers 13 residues. V lost 5 bases, J lost 9 bases, and 14 bases lay in between. The CDR3 spells CASSDRLVGPQHF. The DNA of the CDR3 is TGTGCCAGCAGCGACCGTCTTGTTGGGCCCCAGCATTTT. Filled out from reference TRBV7-2 and TRBJ1-5, the complete variable domain reads GAGVSQSPSNKVTEKGKDVELRCDPISGHTALYWYRQSLGQGLEFLIYFQGNSAPDKSGLPSDRFSAERTGGSVSTLTIQRTQQEDSAVYLCASSDRLVGPQHFGDGTRLSIL.

This clonotype was counted at least ten times. This chain joins TRBV7-2 and TRBJ2-1; D is unresolved. This CDR3 region has 15 residues. Trimming stripped 5 bases from V and 5 bases from J, with 16 bases between. CDR1 and CDR2 (germline): SGHTA, FQGNSA. In nucleotides, the CDR3 is TGTGCCAGCAGCCATACCGGTTTAATCCACAATGAGCAGTTCTTC. Translated: CASSHTGLIHNEQFF.

The chain links TRBV20-1 to TRBJ2-1, with a weak D call TRBD2 (6 bases). CDR3 length: 15 amino acids. Trimming pared 6 bases from V and 6 bases from J, leaving 21 bases between. Germline CDR1 reads DFQATT; CDR2 reads SNEGSKA (reference sequence). The CDR3 sequence: CSAWGAGLPGNEQFF. The CDR3 nucleotides read TGCAGTGCATGGGGAGCGGGCCTACCGGGCAATGAGCAGTTCTTC.

V is TRBV19 and J is TRBJ2-5, with unresolved D. Germline V gene lookup returns CDR1 LNHDA and CDR2 SQIVND (reference sequence). Trimming cost V 0 bases and J 1 base, with 3 bases left between them. There are 13 residues in the CDR3. The CDR3 loop is CASSIDLQETQYF. The DNA of the CDR3 is TGTGCCAGTAGTATAGACCTCCAAGAGACCCAGTACTTC.

This clonotype was detected only a few times. V and J are TRBV10-3 and TRBJ1-3; D gene ambiguous. Trimming shortened V by 11 bases and J by 0 bases, and 8 bases separated the two germline ends. This CDR3 has 12 amino acids. Germline V lookup: CDR1 ENHRY, CDR2 SYGVKD. The DNA of the CDR3 is TGTGCCGCCGGCGGCTCTGGAAACACCATATATTTT. Translation: CAAGGSGNTIYF.

The rearrangement uses TRBV18 and TRBJ2-1; D could derive from TRBD1 or TRBD2 (5 bases each). This CDR3 has 16 residues. Trimming shortened V by 1 base and J by 3 bases, and 13 bases separated the two germline ends. Germline lookup yields CDR1 KGHSH and CDR2 LQKENI. CDR3 sequence: CASSPRGGGYYNEQFF. CDR3 DNA: TGTGCCAGCTCACCACGTGGGGGTGGGTACTACAATGAGCAGTTCTTC.

CDR3 DNA: TGTGCCAGCAGCCCGTTTAGAGGCAGCGAGCAGTACTTC. Its translation: CASSPFRGSEQYF. This chain joins TRBV3-1 and TRBJ2-7, with D hard to call. Trimming took off 4 bases at V and 6 bases at J, with 13 bases between the two ends. The CDR3 runs to 13 residues. CDR1 and CDR2 from the germline V gene are LGHDT and YNNKEL (reference sequence).

This clonotype has only a few counts. The gene calls are TRBV11-2 and TRBJ2-1, with TRBD2 matching over 7 bases. The CDR3 contains 16 residues. V lost 4 bases, J lost 5 bases, and 11 bases stayed unmatched. The germline CDR1 and CDR2 sequences are SGHAT and FQNNGV. For the CDR3, the DNA is TGTGCCAGCAGCTCCGCTGCCCAGCGGGGAGACAATGAGCAGTTCTTC. Translation: CASSSAAQRGDNEQFF.

This clonotype was found many times. The chain carries TRBV2 and TRBJ1-5; 9 bases are a match to TRBD1. Looked up from germline, CDR1 is SNHLY and CDR2 is FYNNEI. J was trimmed by 4 bases and V by 6 bases; bases with no gene match: 7. This CDR3 has 15 residues. The CDR3 sequence: CASSWDRALNQPQHF. CDR3 DNA sequence: TGTGCCAGCAGCTGGGACAGGGCCCTTAATCAGCCCCAGCATTTT.

This clonotype was observed many times. The chain combines TRBV29-1 with TRBJ2-6; tentative D call: TRBD1 (5 bases). From germline, CDR1 is SQVTM and CDR2 ANQGSEA. This CDR3 is 12 amino acids long. Trimming pared 6 bases from V and 3 bases from J, leaving 6 bases between. This chain's CDR3 is CSVRDGANVLTF. In nucleotides, the CDR3 is TGCAGCGTCAGGGATGGGGCCAACGTCCTGACTTTC.

This clonotype has a handful of counts. The chain combines TRBV29-1 with TRBJ2-5; 9 bases fit TRBD1. The length of the CDR3 is 11 residues. Germline values: CDR1 SQVTM, CDR2 ANQGSEA. With V trimmed by 1 base and J by 12 bases, 3 bases remained unmatched. CDR3 nucleotide sequence: TGCAGCGTTGAAGTAAGGGACAGGGAGTACTTC. Residues: CSVEVRDREYF.

A few counts support this clonotype. CDR3 coding DNA: TGCAGTGCTGCTAAAGCGGGCCCATACAATGAGCAGTTCTTC. The encoded protein is CSAAKAGPYNEQFF. V is TRBV20-1 and J is TRBJ2-1, with D maybe TRBD2 (6 bases). Germline assignment: CDR1 DFQATT and CDR2 SNEGSKA (reference sequence). The CDR3 is made up of 14 amino acids. Trimming took off 5 bases at V and 4 bases at J, with 15 bases between the two ends.

This sequence joins TRBV5-6 and TRBJ1-4; D not resolved. Germline CDR1 SGHDT, CDR2 YYEEEE. This CDR3 comprises 16 residues. Between the trimmed V and J ends, which lost 2 bases and 0 bases, there was a span of 11 bases. In DNA form, the CDR3 reads TGTGCCAGCAGCTTTGGGTCAGCGGCAACTAATGAAAAACTGTTTTTT. It codes for CASSFGSAATNEKLFF.

This clonotype was seen only once. The V and J genes are TRBV7-2 and TRBJ2-5, with D hard to call. This CDR3 has 13 residues. V gave up 3 bases and J gave up 5 bases, with 10 bases separating them. Looked up from germline, CDR1 is SGHTA and CDR2 is FQGNSA. This CDR3 is CASSLSPSETQYF. Here the CDR3 DNA reads TGTGCCAGCAGCTTGAGCCCGTCGGAGACCCAGTACTTC.

V usage is TRBV7-2 and J usage is TRBJ2-3; D is unresolved. Germline V gives CDR1 SGHTA, CDR2 FQGNSA. This CDR3 has 12 residues. V was pared by 3 bases and J by 4 bases, with 5 bases between. CDR3 nucleotide sequence: TGTGCCAGCAGCTTCGGACCAGATACGCAGTATTTT. This translates into CASSFGPDTQYF. The entire variable domain, with the rest obtained from reference TRBV7-2 and TRBJ2-3, is as follows: GAGVSQSPSNKVTEKGKDVELRCDPISGHTALYWYRQSLGQGLEFLIYFQGNSAPDKSGLPSDRFSAERTGGSVSTLTIQRTQQEDSAVYLCASSFGPDTQYFGPGTRLTVL.

V gene TRBV7-2 combines with J gene TRBJ2-7, with D perhaps given as TRBD1 or TRBD2 (6 bases each). V lost 5 bases and J 6 bases, leaving 14 bases between the germline ends. The CDR3 extends over 13 amino acids. In germline, CDR1 is SGHTA, CDR2 FQGNSA. CDR3 region: CASSGGRLGEQYF. The CDR3 DNA reads as TGTGCCAGCAGCGGGGGGCGTCTCGGCGAGCAGTACTTC.

This clonotype was found many times. This sequence joins TRBV19 and TRBJ2-7; tentatively, D is TRBD1 (6 bases). CDR3 length: 14 residues. Germline V gene lookup returns CDR1 LNHDA and CDR2 SQIVND (reference sequence). With 3 bases removed from V and 5 bases from J, the gap between germline ends came to 14 bases. CDR3 amino acids: CASSIRGSGNEQYF. The CDR3 DNA reads as TGTGCCAGTAGTATCAGGGGTTCTGGGAACGAGCAGTACTTC.

This clonotype was observed at least ten times. The chain carries TRBV4-3 and TRBJ2-4, with TRBD2 as a possible D gene (6 bases). V was clipped by 3 bases and J by 6 bases, with 12 bases between them. There are 14 residues in the CDR3. Germline-derived CDR1 and CDR2 are LGHNA and YSLEER. DNA for the CDR3: TGCGCCAGCAGCCAGCAGGGTAGCGGAAACATTCAGTACTTC. The encoded protein is CASSQQGSGNIQYF.

The rearrangement uses TRBV6-5 and TRBJ2-5; 8 positions match TRBD1. V lost 8 bases and J lost 1; bases outside the gene matches: 6. This CDR3 region has 14 residues. From germline, CDR1 is MNHEY and CDR2 SVGAGI. The CDR3 bases are TGTGCCAGCCGCAAGACAGGGGCCCAAGAGACCCAGTACTTC. As protein: CASRKTGAQETQYF.

V and J are TRBV29-1 and TRBJ1-5; 9 positions match TRBD1. The germline CDR1 and CDR2 sequences are SQVTM and ANQGSEA. Losses at the gene ends were 4 bases for V and 5 bases for J; bases not matched to a gene: 6. The CDR3 length is 14 residues. The CDR3 DNA sequence: TGCAGCGTTGGAGGGACAGGGACCCATCAGCCCCAGCATTTT. Translating gives CSVGGTGTHQPQHF.

This chain uses TRBV5-4 with TRBJ2-5, with D tentatively TRBD2 (6 bases). V lost 0 bases and J 7 bases, leaving 16 bases between the germline ends. CDR3 length equals 15 residues. Germline V CDR1 and CDR2: SGHNT, YYREEE (reference sequence). The CDR3 protein is CASSLASRGETTQYF. The CDR3, as DNA: TGTGCCAGCAGCTTGGCCTCCCGCGGGGAAACGACCCAGTACTTC.

Only a few counts were recorded for this clonotype. This chain connects TRBV7-9 to TRBJ2-1; D may correspond to TRBD1 or TRBD2 (6 bases each). V lost 1 base and J lost 8, with 12 bases in between. CDR1 is SEHNR, CDR2 FQNEAQ, per germline (reference sequence). The CDR3 loop spans 14 amino acids. CDR3 DNA: TGTGCCAGCAGCTTAGGACTAGAGGGGGATGAGCAGTTCTTC. Encoded protein: CASSLGLEGDEQFF.

The J gene is TRBJ1-5, the V gene TRBV4-1; 7 positions agree with TRBD1. CDR1 and CDR2 from the germline V gene are MGHRA and YSYEKL. The CDR3 extends over 17 amino acids. With 1 base clipped from V and 6 bases from J, the junction kept 12 bases outside the gene matches. CDR3 residues: CASSQVISGGIGQPQHF. CDR3 DNA sequence: TGCGCCAGCAGCCAAGTTATCTCAGGGGGGATTGGTCAGCCCCAGCATTTT.

This clonotype was recorded a few times. The chain combines TRBV24-1 with TRBJ2-3; no clear D gene. V gave up 5 bases and J gave up 2 bases, with 10 bases separating them. CDR3 size: 14 residues. Germline assignment: CDR1 KGHDR and CDR2 SFDVKD. CDR3 amino acids: CATSAHTHTDTQYF. CDR3 bases: TGTGCCACCAGTGCTCATACCCACACAGATACGCAGTATTTT.

This clonotype turned up a few times. The J gene is TRBJ2-7, the V gene TRBV12-3 or TRBV12-4; 8 bases line up with TRBD1. The CDR3 covers 13 residues. With V trimmed by 2 bases and J by 7 bases, 4 bases remained unmatched. The CDR3 here is CASSLLRQGEQYF. CDR3 in DNA: TGTGCCAGCAGTTTATTGAGACAGGGGGAGCAGTACTTC.

J is TRBJ1-1 and V is TRBV12-3 or TRBV12-4; weak D call: TRBD1 (5 bases). This CDR3 region has 12 residues. V was trimmed by 4 bases and J by 5 bases, leaving 8 bases between them. This CDR3 is CASSSSGTEAFF. The CDR3 DNA sequence: TGTGCCAGCAGTTCCTCAGGGACTGAAGCTTTCTTT.

This clonotype is judged medium-sized. V is TRBV29-1 and J is TRBJ2-2; 15 nucleotides align to TRBD2. The V gene's germline CDR1 is SQVTM and CDR2 ANQGSEA. The CDR3 extends over 14 amino acids. The V segment lost 7 bases and the J segment 5 bases; nucleotides outside the gene matches: 2. The CDR3 sequence is CSAGLAGGTGELFF. Written as DNA, the CDR3 is TGCAGCGCGGGACTAGCGGGAGGTACCGGGGAGCTGTTTTTT.

The sample holds a few counts of this clonotype. The chain joins TRBV2 to TRBJ2-5; 11 bases align to TRBD2. Germline V lookup: CDR1 SNHLY, CDR2 FYNNEI. J gave up 1 base and V 3 bases, and 4 bases lay outside the gene matches. This CDR3 contains 16 residues. CDR3 in DNA: TGTGCCAGCAGTGAGGGACTAGCGGAGCCCCAAGAGACCCAGTACTTC. This gives the protein CASSEGLAEPQETQYF. Looking up the rest from reference TRBV2 and TRBJ2-5 gives the full variable domain: EPEVTQTPSHQVTQMGQEVILRCVPISNHLYFYWYRQILGQKVEFLVSFYNNEISEKSEIFDDQFSVERPDGSNFTLKIRSTKLEDSAMYFCASSEGLAEPQETQYFGPGTRLLVL.

This clonotype is medium-sized in the sample. The chain is built from TRBV20-1 and TRBJ2-3, with 7 nucleotides matching TRBD2. CDR3 length: 20 amino acids. CDR1 DFQATT and CDR2 SNEGSKA come from the germline V gene (reference sequence). The V segment lost 3 bases and the J segment 0 bases; nucleotides outside the gene matches: 21. CDR3 residues: CSASRGVAGTGSISTDTQYF. The CDR3 DNA reads TGCAGTGCTAGCCGCGGGGTAGCGGGCACGGGGTCGATTAGCACAGATACGCAGTATTTT.

The rearrangement uses TRBV6-6 and TRBJ2-1, with no clear D. Trimming removed 7 bases from V and 10 bases from J, with 17 bases in between. CDR1 MNHNY and CDR2 SVGAGI come from the germline V gene (reference sequence). The CDR3 totals 13 residues. The DNA for the CDR3 is TGTGCCAGCAATTCCCAGTGGGCCCTCGAGCAGTTCTTC. Translated: CASNSQWALEQFF.